These 25 T cell receptor beta chains were all obtained from the same sample, sequenced in a study of Graves' ophthalmopathy and Graves' hyperthyroidism. Researchers took RNA transcripts and amplified TCR beta CDR3 regions from them. HTBI primers served in a first-round RT-PCR, which a second-round multiplex PCR followed. TCRdb re-analysed the multiplex PCR reads in MiXCR, keeping a single row per CDR3 protein. Found here are hundreds of thousands of distinct CDR3 sequences, around 21% of them singletons; the top ten hold 2.5% to 3.5%. The sequenced sample was peripheral blood. These receptors all stem from a woman aged 18 to 35 with stable Graves' hyperthyroidism.

This clonotype was recorded at least ten times. The genes are TRBV12-3 or TRBV12-4 and TRBJ1-6, with 9 bases that match TRBD1. V shed 5 bases and J 9 bases; nucleotides not matched to a gene: 8. CDR3 length: 15 residues. CDR3 region: CASSLQGAQGSPLHF. CDR3 DNA: TGTGCCAGCAGTCTACAGGGGGCGCAGGGTTCACCCCTCCACTTT.

This clonotype was observed at least ten times. V and J are TRBV12-3 or TRBV12-4 and TRBJ1-2, with D perhaps matching TRBD1 (6 bases). The germline V and J ends were trimmed by 6 bases and 5 bases, with 10 bases remaining between them. This CDR3 has 12 residues. CDR3 in DNA: TGTGCCAGCAGCAGGGGAGATTATGGCTACACCTTC. Translation: CASSRGDYGYTF.

For this clonotype: This clone may be a read error of a much larger clone one base away. V is TRBV27 and J is TRBJ2-7; the match to TRBD1 covers 8 bases. V lost 6 bases and J lost 6; bases outside the gene matches: 4. The CDR3 runs 12 residues. Germline V lookup: CDR1 MNHEY, CDR2 SMNVEV (reference sequence). The CDR3 loop is CASSRTGIEQYF. The DNA of the CDR3 is TGTGCCAGCAGCCGGACAGGGATCGAGCAGTACTTC.

This clonotype has at least ten counts. The chain employs TRBV5-6 and TRBJ1-1, with D maybe TRBD1 (6 bases). The V end was cut by 6 bases, the J end by 1 base, with 16 bases between. CDR1 and CDR2 from the germline V gene are SGHDT and YYEEEE. This CDR3 comprises 15 residues. DNA for the CDR3: TGTGCCAGCACCATGACAGGATCATCGAACACTGAAGCTTTCTTT. Protein: CASTMTGSSNTEAFF.

This clonotype was recorded at least ten times. The chain is built from TRBV28 and TRBJ2-7, with 9 bases identical to TRBD1. The germline V gene encodes CDR1 MDHEN and CDR2 SYDVKM. V shed 1 base, J shed 6 bases, and the junction held 7 bases outside the gene matches. The CDR3 has 15 amino acids. CDR3 region: CASSLSRTGEGEQYF. The CDR3 nucleotides read TGTGCCAGCAGTTTATCCAGGACAGGGGAAGGCGAGCAGTACTTC. The variable domain in full, completed from reference TRBV28 and TRBJ2-7, reads DVKVTQSSRYLVKRTGEKVFLECVQDMDHENMFWYRQDPGLGLRLIYFSYDVKMKEKGDIPEGYSVSREKKERFSLILESASTNQTSMYLCASSLSRTGEGEQYFGPGTRLTVT.

This chain connects TRBV24-1 to TRBJ2-7; weak D call: TRBD1 (6 bases). Germline CDR1 KGHDR, CDR2 SFDVKD. Trimming took off 2 bases at V and 3 bases at J, with 7 bases between the two ends. This CDR3 comprises 13 residues. CDR3 sequence: CATSDWDNYEQYF. CDR3 DNA sequence: TGTGCCACCAGTGATTGGGACAACTACGAGCAGTACTTC.

This clonotype was detected many times. This chain connects TRBV28 to TRBJ1-2, with D unclear. Germline V gene sequence: CDR1 MDHEN, CDR2 SYDVKM. The CDR3 consists of 12 residues. V lost 3 bases and J lost 4, with 6 bases in between. The CDR3 DNA follows: TGTGCCAGCAGTTTTGTTACCTATGGCTACACCTTC. This sequence encodes CASSFVTYGYTF.

The table lists this clonotype with many counts. Sequence at one end of the junction differs from germline and may be a read error. This chain joins TRBV6-1 and TRBJ1-6; tentative D call: TRBD1 (5 bases). Germline V gives CDR1 MNHNS, CDR2 SASEGT. The CDR3 has 12 amino acids. This CDR3 reads CASSTSGTSFYF. The CDR3 nucleotides are TGTGCCAGCAGTACATCCGGGACCAGTTTCTACTTT.

This clonotype was counted at least ten times. Written as DNA, the CDR3 is TGTGCCAGCAGCTTGGCCGGGACAGCCGTTAACTATGGCTACACCTTC. Translation gives CASSLAGTAVNYGYTF. V usage is TRBV11-1 and J usage is TRBJ1-2, with 7 bases aligning to TRBD1. Germline V gene sequence: CDR1 SGHAT, CDR2 FQDESV (reference sequence). This CDR3 is built from 16 residues. V was clipped by 3 bases and J by 1 base; unmatched bases: 8.

This clonotype was counted many times. The J gene is TRBJ1-2, the V gene TRBV3-1; D is possibly TRBD1 (5 bases). Germline V gene lookup returns CDR1 LGHDT and CDR2 YNNKEL (reference sequence). The CDR3 has 17 residues. The V end was cut by 2 bases, the J end by 6 bases, with 22 bases between. The CDR3 here is CASSQNHRRDGANGYTF. The CDR3 DNA reads as TGTGCCAGCAGCCAAAACCATCGCCGGGACGGGGCGAATGGCTACACCTTC. Complete variable domain (other parts from reference TRBV3-1 and TRBJ1-2): DTAVSQTPKYLVTQMGNDKSIKCEQNLGHDTMYWYKQDSKKFLKIMFSYNNKELIINETVPNRFSPKSPDKAHLNLHINSLELGDSAVYFCASSQNHRRDGANGYTFGSGTRLTVV.

This clonotype was counted at least ten times. The rearrangement joins TRBV7-8 to TRBJ2-7; 11 bases fit TRBD2. Looked up from germline, CDR1 is SGHVS and CDR2 is FQNEAQ. The CDR3 is made up of 14 amino acids. Losses at the gene ends were 5 bases for V and 6 bases for J; bases not matched to a gene: 6. This chain's CDR3 is CASSRSGRVVEQYF. CDR3 DNA: TGTGCCAGCAGCCGTAGCGGGAGGGTCGTCGAGCAGTACTTC.

The chain links TRBV18 to TRBJ2-5; 7 bases agree with TRBD1. The CDR3 runs 15 residues. Trimming cost V 0 bases and J 4 bases; bases outside gene matches: 5. Germline CDR1 KGHSH, CDR2 LQKENI. The CDR3, as DNA: TGTGCCAGCTCACCACCGGTAAACAGGGGAGAGACCCAGTACTTC. Protein: CASSPPVNRGETQYF.

The gene calls are TRBV7-8 and TRBJ2-5, with TRBD1 as a possible D gene (6 bases). This CDR3 contains 17 residues. The germline V gene encodes CDR1 SGHVS and CDR2 FQNEAQ. Deletions cut 5 bases from V and 5 bases from J, with 24 bases between. This chain's CDR3 is CASSPRRDNQGGETQYF. The CDR3 DNA reads as TGTGCCAGCAGCCCGCGCCGGGACAACCAGGGTGGTGAGACCCAGTACTTC.

This clonotype has ten or more counts. CDR3 sequence reads: CASSFRAGEQYF. The CDR3 DNA sequence: TGTGCCAGCAGCTTTAGGGCGGGGGAGCAGTACTTC. The chain uses TRBV7-2 and TRBJ2-7; D perhaps matches TRBD2 (6 bases). Trimming pared 3 bases from V and 7 bases from J, leaving 10 bases between. Per the germline V gene, CDR1 is SGHTA and CDR2 is FQGNSA. This CDR3 region has 12 residues.

This chain links TRBV12-3 or TRBV12-4 with TRBJ2-7; a weak D match, TRBD1 (6 bases). The ends were cut back, 3 bases at V and 5 bases at J, with 11 bases in the middle. CDR3 length: 13 residues. The CDR3 DNA sequence: TGTGCCAGCAGTTTCAGGGGTGGCAACGAGCAGTACTTC. Translated: CASSFRGGNEQYF.

This clonotype was found many times. The chain carries TRBV19 and TRBJ1-3; no reliable D call. From germline, CDR1 is LNHDA and CDR2 SQIVND (reference sequence). The CDR3 consists of 12 residues. With 4 bases removed from V and 4 bases from J, the gap between germline ends came to 5 bases. DNA of the CDR3: TGTGCCAGTAGTACGGAGGGAAACACCATATATTTT. Translation gives CASSTEGNTIYF. The full variable domain, in which reference TRBV19 and TRBJ1-3 provide the parts outside the CDR3, is DGGITQSPKYLFRKEGQNVTLSCEQNLNHDAMYWYRQDPGQGLRLIYYSQIVNDFQKGDIAEGYSVSREKKESFPLTVTSAQKNPTAFYLCASSTEGNTIYFGEGSWLTVV.

This clonotype was found many times. The chain combines TRBV28 with TRBJ1-5; D is undetermined. The germline V gene encodes CDR1 MDHEN and CDR2 SYDVKM. The V end was cut by 2 bases, the J end by 7 bases, with 6 bases between. This CDR3 contains 12 residues. The chain's CDR3 is CASSLGKQPQHF. Here the CDR3 DNA reads TGTGCCAGCAGTTTAGGTAAACAGCCCCAGCATTTT.

This clonotype occurred many times. V usage is TRBV5-1 and J usage is TRBJ1-3; D gene uncertain. The V end lost 2 bases, the J end lost 0 bases, and 12 bases lay between the germline ends. CDR1 is SGHRS, CDR2 YFSETQ, per germline. The CDR3 has 16 residues. The CDR3 protein is CASSFLGLISGNTIYF. The CDR3 nucleotides read TGCGCCAGCAGCTTCCTCGGGCTCATCTCTGGAAACACCATATATTTT.

This clonotype came up many times. The genes are TRBV6-1 and TRBJ1-1, with 8 bases that match TRBD1. Germline CDR1 MNHNS, CDR2 SASEGT. V was pared by 6 bases and J by 1 base, with 7 bases of the junction left unmatched. The CDR3 has 15 amino acids. CDR3 nucleotides: TGTGCCAGCAGCGCCCGGGGGACAGGGAACACTGAAGCTTTCTTT. The encoded protein is CASSARGTGNTEAFF.

This clonotype was seen at least ten times. The chain has TRBV5-1 and TRBJ1-2, with 9 bases matching TRBD1. V gave up 3 bases and J gave up 3 bases; unmatched junction bases: 3. This CDR3 has 14 amino acids. CDR1 is SGHRS, CDR2 YFSETQ, per germline. CDR3 nucleotides: TGCGCCAGCAGCTACGACAGGGGGGACTATGGCTACACCTTC. Residues: CASSYDRGDYGYTF. Full variable domain (rest looked up from reference TRBV5-1 and TRBJ1-2): KAGVTQTPRYLIKTRGQQVTLSCSPISGHRSVSWYQQTPGQGLQFLFEYFSETQRNKGNFPGRFSGRQFSNSRSEMNVSTLELGDSALYLCASSYDRGDYGYTFGSGTRLTVV.

The chain combines TRBV12-3 or TRBV12-4 with TRBJ2-5; 7 bases are a match to TRBD1. After removal of 4 bases from V and 9 bases from J, the junction contained 11 bases not matched to a gene. The CDR3 length is 14 residues. The CDR3 here is CASSYRGGDEAQYF. Here the CDR3 DNA reads TGTGCCAGCAGTTACAGGGGTGGCGATGAGGCCCAGTACTTC.

The chain has TRBV15 and TRBJ2-7; unclear D gene. The CDR3 is 13 residues long. Per germline, CDR1 LNHNV and CDR2 YYDKDF (reference sequence). V lost 0 bases and J 7 bases, leaving 10 bases between the germline ends. CDR3 DNA sequence: TGTGCCACCAGCAGAGATATTATCGGTGAGCAGTACTTC. This codes for CATSRDIIGEQYF.

This clonotype has ten or more counts. The V gene is TRBV5-1, the J gene TRBJ2-7; D is unclear. Per germline, CDR1 SGHRS and CDR2 YFSETQ. CDR3 length: 14 amino acids. The V end lost 4 bases, the J end lost 5 bases, and 16 bases lay between the germline ends. The CDR3 region is CASSAAYEEDEQYF. CDR3 bases: TGCGCCAGCAGCGCGGCCTACGAGGAAGACGAGCAGTACTTC.

The table lists this clonotype with many counts. The chain recombines TRBV10-3 with TRBJ1-5, with unresolved D. V dropped 3 bases and J dropped 4 bases, with 7 bases sitting between them. The germline V gene has CDR1 ENHRY and CDR2 SYGVKD. This CDR3 is 13 amino acids long. The CDR3 sequence is CAISDNRNQPQHF. In DNA, the CDR3 is TGTGCCATCAGTGATAATAGGAATCAGCCCCAGCATTTT.

This clonotype was recorded many times. This chain links TRBV7-3 with TRBJ2-2, with D possibly matching TRBD1 (5 bases). Deletions cut 1 base from V and 3 bases from J, with 12 bases between. CDR1 and CDR2 from the germline V gene are SGHTA and FQGTGA. CDR3 length: 16 amino acids. CDR3 in DNA: TGTGCCAGCAGCTTAAGGGCAGGGAAGGACACCGGGGAGCTGTTTTTT. Translation gives CASSLRAGKDTGELFF.